This TCR beta chain derives from a study of beta chain features in type 1 diabetes. Turning to the study itself: The study found patients and healthy donors alike in age, gender and cell yields.

The isolated RNA, all of it, was reverse transcribed, so expressed TCRB transcripts were what got sequenced. Produced via immunoSEQ multiplex PCR; TCRdb's table is partial and in-frame only. Here the sample spans hundreds of thousands of clones, about 14% being singletons. Study outcomes and limitations: In all four CD4+ subsets, TCRB CDR3 length was significantly, moderately reduced in type 1 diabetes. Among patients, naive, central memory and Treg TCRB repertoires appeared more similar than among healthy donors. Junctions at VDJ sites from type 1 diabetes patients had fewer insertions and more deletions.

Comments on this clone: Antigen: not known.

The CDR3 contains 13 residues. Trimming took off 10 bases at V and 4 bases at J, with 16 bases between the two ends. Germline V CDR1 and CDR2: LNHDA, SQIVND (reference sequence). This receptor was obtained from a man younger than 40 in good health. Sequenced: central memory CD4+ T cells from blood. V is TRBV19 and J is TRBJ1-2; the D gene is possibly TRBD1 (6 bases). CDR3: CATSGQIFYGYTF. The CDR3 bases are TGTGCCACGTCAGGACAGATTTTCTATGGCTACACCTTC.